This TCR beta chain was captured in a study of blood T cells in healthy people across ages. CDR1 and CDR2 from the germline V gene are DFQATT and SNEGSKA (reference sequence). The germline V and J ends were trimmed by 3 bases and 1 base, with 10 bases remaining between them. The CDR3 is 14 residues long. Every donor contributed roughly 10 milliliters of peripheral blood by blood draw. The use of a sample-barcoded 5' primer and a J-beta primer mix characterized a second PCR of about 6 to 11 cycles. TCRdb analysed the 5' RACE reads with MiXCR anew, one entry per CDR3 protein. The sample comprises 750,000 to 950,000 distinct CDR3 sequences, about 27% of which are singletons, and 9.5% to 13% rests with the top ten. This same sample was also part of a study on T cells of mothers and their children. That source reports: A few healthy Caucasian mothers served as donors, and their six children did as well. It was through the M1S primer of the second PCR that sample barcodes and 2-4 random nucleotides were added. The study found slightly higher but non-significant overlap in related versus unrelated mother-child pairs.

This TCR was recovered from a woman between 40 and 55 years old in good health. V is TRBV20-1 and J is TRBJ1-5; weak D call: TRBD1 (6 bases). The material sequenced was blood. This CDR3 reads CSASIGGSNQPQHF. For the CDR3, the DNA is TGCAGTGCTAGCATAGGGGGGAGCAATCAGCCCCAGCATTTT.